This entry lists 9 T cell receptor beta chains sequenced from one sample in a study of blood T cell repertoires in COVID-19 (dated by TCRdb to about 2020). Libraries were constructed by the immunoSEQ multiplex PCR assay. In TCRdb, the immuneACCESS table is reduced to in-frame sequences with V and J assigned. These tables do not hold every clone; where another copy was compared, an unresolved V gene accounts for under half, and the others remain unexplained. Recorded for this sample are approximately 200,000 clones; about 85% of them occurred a single time. About 2.2% of the sample lies in the top ten. The sequenced material came from PBMCs or T cells enriched from blood (not recorded which). The receptors come from a woman aged 25 to 39 who had recovered from COVID-19.

The chain is built from TRBV29-1 and TRBJ1-2, with TRBD1 matching over 7 bases. The CDR3 runs to 15 residues. CDR1 is SQVTM, CDR2 ANQGSEA, per germline. The ends lost 4 bases at V and 7 bases at J; junction bases unmatched: 15. The CDR3 DNA sequence: TGCAGCGTTGGGGGTGCGGGACAGAGTCCGAGTGGCTACACCTTC. Its translation: CSVGGAGQSPSGYTF.

The chain has TRBV19 and TRBJ2-3; D might be TRBD1 (6 bases). Germline lookup yields CDR1 LNHDA and CDR2 SQIVND (reference sequence). The V gene lost 3 bases and the J gene lost 0 bases, with 10 bases spanning the gap. The CDR3 runs 15 residues. CDR3 protein: CASSIDRSSTDTQYF. In DNA form, the CDR3 reads TGTGCCAGTAGTATCGACAGGAGCAGCACAGATACGCAGTATTTT.

The chain uses TRBV6-5 and TRBJ1-2, with D unclear. The germline V gene has CDR1 MNHEY and CDR2 SVGAGI. V lost 6 bases and J lost 8, with 16 bases in between. This CDR3 region has 13 residues. The CDR3 protein is CASSVDGGEGYTF. In DNA form, the CDR3 reads TGTGCCAGCAGCGTGGACGGAGGAGAGGGCTACACCTTC.

The chain couples TRBV5-8 to TRBJ1-5, with D perhaps matching TRBD1 (5 bases). The V and J ends lost 4 bases and 0 bases respectively, with 11 bases between them. The germline V gene encodes CDR1 SGHTS and CDR2 YDEGEE. The CDR3 sequence is 15 residues long. The CDR3 region has the DNA TGTGCCAGCAGCCGGGGACTCGTTAGCAATCAGCCCCAGCATTTT. Its protein is CASSRGLVSNQPQHF. The full variable domain, completed using reference TRBV5-8 and TRBJ1-5, is EAGVTQSPTHLIKTRGQQATLRCSPISGHTSVYWYQQALGLGLQFLLWYDEGEERNRGNFPPRFSGRQFPNYSSELNVNALELEDSALYLCASSRGLVSNQPQHFGDGTRLSIL.

The V and J genes are TRBV3-1 (or the pseudogene TRBV3-2) and TRBJ2-7; TRBD2 is a possible D gene (5 bases). Trimming took off 0 bases at V and 0 bases at J, with 15 bases between the two ends. Germline V gene lookup returns CDR1 LGHDT and CDR2 YNNKEL (reference sequence). The CDR3 runs 17 residues. CDR3 DNA: TGTGCCAGCAGCCAAGATTGTCCCAGGAGGAACTCCTACGAGCAGTACTTC. Amino acids: CASSQDCPRRNSYEQYF.

The chain joins TRBV11-3 to TRBJ1-1; D remains ambiguous. V lost 8 bases, J lost 1 base, and 8 bases lay in between. CDR1 SGHNT and CDR2 YENEEA come from the germline V gene. The CDR3 runs 12 residues. The CDR3 nucleotides are TGTGCCAGCTCCGGGGAGAACACTGAAGCTTTCTTT. Translated, it gives CASSGENTEAFF.

This clone was seen at least ten times. The rearrangement uses TRBV29-1 and TRBJ2-1, with 9 bases lining up with TRBD1. The germline V gene encodes CDR1 SQVTM and CDR2 ANQGSEA. There are 15 residues in the CDR3. With 4 bases clipped from V and 9 bases from J, the junction kept 13 bases outside the gene matches. CDR3 region: CSVGLHNRGRGEQFF. The CDR3 coding sequence is TGCAGCGTTGGGCTCCACAACAGGGGGCGGGGTGAGCAGTTCTTC.

The sample holds a few counts of this clone. The rearrangement links TRBV7-2 to TRBJ2-2, with 9 bases fitting TRBD1. The V gene end was trimmed by 3 bases and the J gene end by 5 bases; junction bases not matched to a gene: 4. Germline CDR1 and CDR2: SGHTA and FQGNSA. The length of the CDR3 is 15 residues. CDR3 loop: CASSFGTGITGELFF. The CDR3, as DNA: TGTGCCAGCAGCTTCGGGACAGGGATAACCGGGGAGCTGTTTTTT.

J is TRBJ1-5 and V is TRBV5-1; TRBD1 matches at 10 bases. Germline CDR1 is SGHRS and CDR2 is YFSETQ. The CDR3 length is 15 residues. J lost 6 bases, V lost 4 bases, and 7 bases had no gene match. CDR3 coding DNA: TGCGCCAGCAGCCTAGGACAGGGGGGCAGTCAGCCCCAGCATTTT. It translates to CASSLGQGGSQPQHF.